This T cell receptor (beta chain) was identified during a study of blood T cell repertoires in COVID-19. Study background: Whether acute or convalescent, the COVID-19 samples came from the United States, Italy and Spain. From T cells, B-cell-depleted T cells, or PBMCs came the material, which was cDNA or gDNA.

The CDR3 loop spans 14 amino acids. Germline values: CDR1 SGHDN, CDR2 FVKESK. Trimming removed 4 bases at V and 2 bases at J, with 10 bases between. The assay was immunoSEQ multiplex PCR, and TCRdb's table has in-frame clones only and misses some. The table records about 73,000 clones, less than 95% of them present only once. The V and J genes are TRBV14 and TRBJ2-3; weak D call: TRBD1 (6 bases). This receptor was obtained from a woman aged 18-35 years with acute or convalescent COVID-19. The sample taken for sequencing was peripheral blood. The CDR3 sequence is CASSLWTATDTQYF. In DNA, the CDR3 is TGTGCCAGCAGCCTCTGGACAGCCACAGATACGCAGTATTTT.